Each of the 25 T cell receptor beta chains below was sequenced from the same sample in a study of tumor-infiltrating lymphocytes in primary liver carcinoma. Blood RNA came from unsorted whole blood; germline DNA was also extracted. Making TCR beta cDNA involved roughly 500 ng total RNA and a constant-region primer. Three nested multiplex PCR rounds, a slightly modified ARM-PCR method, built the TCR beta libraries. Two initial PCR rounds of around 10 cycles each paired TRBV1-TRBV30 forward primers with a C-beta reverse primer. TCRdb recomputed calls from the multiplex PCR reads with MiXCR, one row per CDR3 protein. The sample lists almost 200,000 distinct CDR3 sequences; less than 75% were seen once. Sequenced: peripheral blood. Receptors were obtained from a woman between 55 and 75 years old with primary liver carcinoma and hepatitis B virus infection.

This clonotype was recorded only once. In DNA, the CDR3 is TGTATCAGCAGCTTAGTTTCTATGGCTGCAGCTTTCTTT. Residues: CISSLVSMAAAFF. This rearrangement joins TRBV11-2 to TRBJ1-1; the D is unclear. The germline CDR1 and CDR2 sequences are SGHAT and FQNNGV. CDR3 length: 13 amino acids.

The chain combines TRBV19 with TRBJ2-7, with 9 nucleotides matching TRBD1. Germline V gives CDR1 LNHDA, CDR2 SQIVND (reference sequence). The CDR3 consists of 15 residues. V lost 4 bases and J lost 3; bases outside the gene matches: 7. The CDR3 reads CASSTAGTGRYEQYF. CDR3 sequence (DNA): TGTGCCAGTAGTACCGCCGGGACAGGGCGCTACGAGCAGTACTTC.

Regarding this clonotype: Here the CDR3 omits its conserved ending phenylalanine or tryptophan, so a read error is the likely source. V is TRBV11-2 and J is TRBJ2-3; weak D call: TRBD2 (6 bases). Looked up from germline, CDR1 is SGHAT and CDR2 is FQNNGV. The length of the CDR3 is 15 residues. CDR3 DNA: TGTGCCAGCAGCTTGGGCGGGATCATCACAGATACACAGTATTAT. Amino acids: CASSLGGIITDTQYY.

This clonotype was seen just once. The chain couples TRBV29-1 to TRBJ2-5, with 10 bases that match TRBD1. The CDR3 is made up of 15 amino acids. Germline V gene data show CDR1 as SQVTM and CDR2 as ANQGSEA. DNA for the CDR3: TGCATCGTGGAGGGGGGGACAGGGGACCAAGAGACCCAGTACTTC. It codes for CIVEGGTGDQETQYF.

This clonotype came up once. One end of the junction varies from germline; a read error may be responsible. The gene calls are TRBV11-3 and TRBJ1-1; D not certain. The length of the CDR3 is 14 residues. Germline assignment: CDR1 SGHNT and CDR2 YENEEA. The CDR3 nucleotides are TGTGCCGGCAGCCAGGACGGCTTGAACACTGAGGCTTACTTT. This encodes CAGSQDGLNTEAYF.

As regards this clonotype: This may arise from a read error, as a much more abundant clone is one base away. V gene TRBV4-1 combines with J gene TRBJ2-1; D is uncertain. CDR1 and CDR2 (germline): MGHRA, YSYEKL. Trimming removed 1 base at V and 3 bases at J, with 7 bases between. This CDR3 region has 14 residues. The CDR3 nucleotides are TGCGCCAGCAGCCAAGGAGACCGCTACAATGAGCAGTTCTTC. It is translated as CASSQGDRYNEQFF.

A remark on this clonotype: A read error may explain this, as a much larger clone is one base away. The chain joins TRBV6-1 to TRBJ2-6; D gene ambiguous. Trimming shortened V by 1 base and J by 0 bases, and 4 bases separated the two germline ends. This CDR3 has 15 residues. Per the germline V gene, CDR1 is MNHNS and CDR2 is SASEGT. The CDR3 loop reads CASSEGLSGANVLTF. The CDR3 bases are TGTGCCAGCAGTGAAGGGCTCTCTGGGGCCAACGTCCTGACTTTC.

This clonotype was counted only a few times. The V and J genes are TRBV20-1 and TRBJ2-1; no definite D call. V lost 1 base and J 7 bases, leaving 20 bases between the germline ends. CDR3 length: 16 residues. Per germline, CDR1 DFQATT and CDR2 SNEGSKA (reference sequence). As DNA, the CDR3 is TGCAGTGCTAGAGCCTTTGAACATTCAGCGACTAATGAGCAGTTCTTC. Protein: CSARAFEHSATNEQFF.

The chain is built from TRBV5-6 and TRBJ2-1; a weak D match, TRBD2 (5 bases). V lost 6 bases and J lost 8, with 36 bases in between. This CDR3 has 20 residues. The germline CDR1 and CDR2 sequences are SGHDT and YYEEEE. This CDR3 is CASNPQSSFSNEQSGDEQFF. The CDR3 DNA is TGTGCCAGCAACCCTCAATCTTCCTTTAGCAATGAGCAGTCCGGGGATGAGCAGTTCTTC.

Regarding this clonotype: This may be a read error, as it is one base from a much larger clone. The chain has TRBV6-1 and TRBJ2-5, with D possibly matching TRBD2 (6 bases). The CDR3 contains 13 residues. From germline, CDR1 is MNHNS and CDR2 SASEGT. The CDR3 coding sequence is TGTGCCATCAGTGAATCGGGAGAGAAGACCCAGTACTTC. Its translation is CAISESGEKTQYF.

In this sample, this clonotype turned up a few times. As DNA, the CDR3 is TGCGCCAGCAGCTTGGAACTAGCGGAATCGAGTGAGCAGTTCTTC. This translates into CASSLELAESSEQFF. The rearrangement uses TRBV5-1 and TRBJ2-1, with 8 bases aligning to TRBD2. Trimming at V came to 0 bases and at J to 9 bases, leaving 8 bases not matched to a gene. The CDR3 is 15 residues long. From germline, CDR1 is SGHRS and CDR2 YFSETQ. The whole variable domain, filled in from reference TRBV5-1 and TRBJ2-1, reads KAGVTQTPRYLIKTRGQQVTLSCSPISGHRSVSWYQQTPGQGLQFLFEYFSETQRNKGNFPGRFSGRQFSNSRSEMNVSTLELGDSALYLCASSLELAESSEQFFGPGTRLTVL.

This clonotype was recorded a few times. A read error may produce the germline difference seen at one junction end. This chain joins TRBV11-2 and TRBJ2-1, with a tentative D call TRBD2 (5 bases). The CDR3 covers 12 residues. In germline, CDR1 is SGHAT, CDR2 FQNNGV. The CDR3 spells CGSSLASHEQFF. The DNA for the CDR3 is TGTGGCAGCAGCTTAGCGAGCCATGAGCAGTTCTTC.

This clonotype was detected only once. In DNA form, the CDR3 reads TGTGCCAGGAACTTCATGCTGGGGGGTGCTAGGTACGAGCAGTACTTC. Encoded protein: CARNFMLGGARYEQYF. This chain joins TRBV11-2 and TRBJ2-7; perhaps TRBD2 as D (6 bases). V lost 9 bases, J lost 4 bases, and 25 bases lay in between. The length of the CDR3 is 16 residues. Germline V gene sequence: CDR1 SGHAT, CDR2 FQNNGV.

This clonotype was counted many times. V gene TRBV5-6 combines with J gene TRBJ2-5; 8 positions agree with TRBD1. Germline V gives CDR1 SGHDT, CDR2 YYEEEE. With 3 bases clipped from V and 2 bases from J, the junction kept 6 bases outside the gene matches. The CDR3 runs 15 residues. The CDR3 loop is CASSSEGTGQETQYF. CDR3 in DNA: TGTGCCAGCAGCTCCGAGGGGACAGGACAAGAGACCCAGTACTTC. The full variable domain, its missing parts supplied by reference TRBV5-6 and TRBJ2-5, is DAGVTQSPTHLIKTRGQQVTLRCSPKSGHDTVSWYQQALGQGPQFIFQYYEEEERQRGNFPDRFSGHQFPNYSSELNVNALLLGDSALYLCASSSEGTGQETQYFGPGTRLLVL.

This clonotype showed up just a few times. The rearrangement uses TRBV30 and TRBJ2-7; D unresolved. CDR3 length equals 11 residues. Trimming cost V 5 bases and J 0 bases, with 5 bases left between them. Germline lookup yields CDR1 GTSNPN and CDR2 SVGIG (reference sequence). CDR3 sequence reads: CAWAFSYEQYF. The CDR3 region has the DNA TGTGCCTGGGCATTCTCCTACGAGCAGTACTTC.

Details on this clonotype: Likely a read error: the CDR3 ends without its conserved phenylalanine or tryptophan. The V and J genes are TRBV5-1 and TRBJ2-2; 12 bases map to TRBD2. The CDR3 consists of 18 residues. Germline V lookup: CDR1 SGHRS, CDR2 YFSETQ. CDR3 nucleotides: TGCGCTTGCAGCTCCACTAGCGGGAGGACGGGAAACACCGGGGAGCTGTTTTCT. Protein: CACSSTSGRTGNTGELFS.

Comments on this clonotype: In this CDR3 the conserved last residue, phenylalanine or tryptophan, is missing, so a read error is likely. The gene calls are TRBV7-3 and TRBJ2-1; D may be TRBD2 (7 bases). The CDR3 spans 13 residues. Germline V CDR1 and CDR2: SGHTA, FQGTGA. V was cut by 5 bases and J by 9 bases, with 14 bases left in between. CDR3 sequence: CASSPRGAGEQFL. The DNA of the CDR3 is TGTGCCAGCAGCCCCCGGGGGGCTGGTGAGCAGTTCTTA.

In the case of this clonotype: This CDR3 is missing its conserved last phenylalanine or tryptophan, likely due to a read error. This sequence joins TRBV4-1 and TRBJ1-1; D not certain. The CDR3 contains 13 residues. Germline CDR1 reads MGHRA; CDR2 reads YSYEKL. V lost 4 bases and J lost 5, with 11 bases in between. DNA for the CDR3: TGCGCCAGCAGCCGCGCCATGGAGACTGAAGCTTTCTTA. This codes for CASSRAMETEAFL.

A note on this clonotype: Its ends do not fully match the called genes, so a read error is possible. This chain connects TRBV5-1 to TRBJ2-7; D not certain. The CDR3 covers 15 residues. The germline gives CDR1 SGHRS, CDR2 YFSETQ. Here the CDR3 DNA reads TGCGCCAGCGGCTTCGGCGGAACGGAACTCTACGAGCAGTACTTC. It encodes CASGFGGTELYEQYF.

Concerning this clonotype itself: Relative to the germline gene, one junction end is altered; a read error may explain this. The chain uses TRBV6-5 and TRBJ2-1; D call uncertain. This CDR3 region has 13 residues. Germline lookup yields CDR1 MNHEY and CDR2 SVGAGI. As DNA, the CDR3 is TGTGCCAGGAGTTACTGGGCGTACAATGAGCAGTTCTTC. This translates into CARSYWAYNEQFF.

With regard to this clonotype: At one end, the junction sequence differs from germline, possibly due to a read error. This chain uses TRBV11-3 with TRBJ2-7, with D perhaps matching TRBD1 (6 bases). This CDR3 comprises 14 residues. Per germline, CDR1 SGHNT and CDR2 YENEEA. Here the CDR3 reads CASSSTGSDYGQYF. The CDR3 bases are TGTGCCAGCAGCTCGACAGGATCTGACTACGGGCAGTACTTC.

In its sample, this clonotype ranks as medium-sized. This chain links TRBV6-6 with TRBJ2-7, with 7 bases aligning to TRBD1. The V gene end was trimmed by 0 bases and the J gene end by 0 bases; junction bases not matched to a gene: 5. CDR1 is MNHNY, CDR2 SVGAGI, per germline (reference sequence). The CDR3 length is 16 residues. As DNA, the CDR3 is TGTGCCAGCAGTTACTCGGGACAGAGGAGCTCCTACGAGCAGTACTTC. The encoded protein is CASSYSGQRSSYEQYF.

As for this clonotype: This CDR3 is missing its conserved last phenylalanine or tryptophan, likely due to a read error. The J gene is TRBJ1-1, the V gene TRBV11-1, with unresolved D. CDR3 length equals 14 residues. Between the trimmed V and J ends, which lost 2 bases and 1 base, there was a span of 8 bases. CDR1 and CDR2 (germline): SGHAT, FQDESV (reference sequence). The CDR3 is CASSLRASNTEAFS. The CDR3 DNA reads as TGTGCCAGCAGCTTAAGGGCGTCGAACACTGAAGCTTTCTCT.

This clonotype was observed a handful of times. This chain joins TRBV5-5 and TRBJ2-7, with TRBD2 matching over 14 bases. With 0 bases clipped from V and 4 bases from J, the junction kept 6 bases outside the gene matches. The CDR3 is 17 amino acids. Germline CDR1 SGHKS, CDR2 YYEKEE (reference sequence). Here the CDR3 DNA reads TGTGCCAGCAGCTTGGCCTCCTGGACTAGCGGGGGGTACGAGCAGTACTTC. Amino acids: CASSLASWTSGGYEQYF.

The CDR3 sequence: CSARGGTSTDTQYF. The CDR3 region has the DNA TGCAGTGCCCGAGGGGGGACTAGCACAGATACGCAGTATTTT. The chain joins TRBV20-1 to TRBJ2-3; perhaps D is TRBD1 or TRBD2 (6 bases each). Germline values: CDR1 DFQATT, CDR2 SNEGSKA (reference sequence). The CDR3 is 14 residues long. With 6 bases removed from V and 0 bases from J, the gap between germline ends came to 13 bases.